Here is one TCR beta chain with its context. Its antigen is unidentified. Using its own MiXCR run on the RACE reads, TCRdb lists one record per CDR3 protein. This table has about 110,000 distinct CDR3 sequences, 9% to 15% appearing once. This CDR3 contains 15 residues. Trimming stripped 3 bases from V and 4 bases from J, with 10 bases between. The data were obtained in a study of human T cells and chemical hapten exposure. Study-wide background: Across its approximately 23 weeks, the study gave patients weekly diphenylcyclopropenone doses to the scalp.

Time point given: pre-sensitization, week 0. The treatment denotes: therapeutic diphenylcyclopropenone sensitization with weekly scalp DPC. Findings and limits, study-wide: Expanded TCRs showed more large CDR3 clusters than pre-sensitization or healthy control sets. There was a positive correlation between PT1 expanded TCR counts and patch test score.

This receptor was obtained from a woman aged 45-60 years with alopecia areata. Some clones in this sample may be carry-over from other donors' samples. The input for sequencing was whole blood, taken in connection with sensitization to the hapten diphenylcyclopropenone (DPC). The rearrangement joins TRBV12-3 or TRBV12-4 to TRBJ2-6; the D gene is possibly TRBD1 (5 bases). The CDR3 here is CASSFWGSGANVLTF. DNA for the CDR3: TGTGCCAGCAGTTTTTGGGGCTCCGGGGCCAACGTCCTGACTTTC.